This is a list of T cell receptor beta chains from one sample in a study of cytomegalovirus exposure and HLA in healthy donors. Repertoires were generated with immunoSEQ multiplex PCR, while TCRdb's copy carries only in-frame clones and drops some. The sample includes approximately 150,000 clones, around 84% of them seen just once. The specimen was PBMCs. The receptor set was obtained from a man between 18 and 29 years old in good health and CMV-seropositive. Each CDR3 is given with its conserved first and last residue. A D gene is named only where the DNA matches it firmly. Size is stated for part of the rows, as once, few or many counts, or as a class when the clone is expanded.

CDR3nt: TGTGCCACCAGCAGAGCAGGCTCTGGGGCCAACGTCCTGACTTTC
CDR3aa: CATSRAGSGANVLTF
j_gene: TRBJ2-6
v_gene: TRBV15
abundance: NA
d_gene: NA

CDR3nt: TGCGCCAGCAGCCCCTGGACAGGAAAGAGGGAGACCCAGTACTTC
CDR3aa: CASSPWTGKRETQYF
j_gene: TRBJ2-5
v_gene: TRBV4-1
abundance: once
d_gene: TRBD1

CDR3nt: TGTGCCAGCAGCCAAGGAGGGACAGGAGGGTACACCATATATTTT
CDR3aa: CASSQGGTGGYTIYF
j_gene: TRBJ1-3
v_gene: TRBV4-2
abundance: NA
d_gene: TRBD1

CDR3nt: TGTGCCATCAGGTTAGCGGGCCCGAACACTGAAGCTTTCTTT
CDR3aa: CAIRLAGPNTEAFF
j_gene: TRBJ1-1
v_gene: TRBV10-3
abundance: NA
d_gene: NA

CDR3nt: TGTGCCAGCAGCCGTCTGATGGGACAGAACAACTATGGCTACACCTTC
CDR3aa: CASSRLMGQNNYGYTF
j_gene: TRBJ1-2
v_gene: TRBV13
abundance: NA
d_gene: TRBD1

CDR3nt: TGTGCCAGCAGCTACCTACAGGGGTCAGATACGCAGTATTTT
CDR3aa: CASSYLQGSDTQYF
j_gene: TRBJ2-3
v_gene: TRBV5-6
abundance: NA
d_gene: TRBD1

CDR3nt: TGTGCCAGCAGACCTGGGGGGAAGAGCTACGAGCAGTACTTC
CDR3aa: CASRPGGKSYEQYF
j_gene: TRBJ2-7
v_gene: TRBV2
abundance: NA
d_gene: NA

CDR3nt: TGTGCCAGCAGCTTAGATCCCGGGACTAGCGGCCTTGGTGATACGCAGTATTTT
CDR3aa: CASSLDPGTSGLGDTQYF
j_gene: TRBJ2-3
v_gene: TRBV7-6
abundance: NA
d_gene: TRBD2

CDR3nt: TGTGCCAGCACCCCCCGGGGACAGGGGGTCTATGGCTACACCTTC
CDR3aa: CASTPRGQGVYGYTF
j_gene: TRBJ1-2
v_gene: TRBV6-1
abundance: NA
d_gene: TRBD1

CDR3nt: TGTGCCAGCTCACGGGGCGGAACTAATGAAAAACTGTTTTTT
CDR3aa: CASSRGGTNEKLFF
j_gene: TRBJ1-4
v_gene: TRBV18
abundance: NA
d_gene: NA

CDR3nt: TGTGCCAGCAGCCCCCGGGACAGAGGTCCCACTGAAGCTTTCTTT
CDR3aa: CASSPRDRGPTEAFF
j_gene: TRBJ1-1
v_gene: TRBV7-2
abundance: NA
d_gene: TRBD1

CDR3nt: TGTGCCAGCAGCCCTGGGACAGACACTGAAGCTTTCTTT
CDR3aa: CASSPGTDTEAFF
j_gene: TRBJ1-1
v_gene: TRBV11-2
abundance: NA
d_gene: TRBD1

CDR3nt: TGTGCCAGCAGCCTAGGGGGCTTTCAGCCCCAGCATTTT
CDR3aa: CASSLGGFQPQHF
j_gene: TRBJ1-5
v_gene: TRBV7-6
abundance: NA
d_gene: TRBD1

CDR3nt: TGTGCCAGTAGTTCCAGATACGAGCAGTACTTC
CDR3aa: CASSSRYEQYF
j_gene: TRBJ2-7
v_gene: TRBV19
abundance: once
d_gene: NA

CDR3nt: TGTGCCAGTAGTGACGACAGGTATGGGACTGAAGCTTTCTTT
CDR3aa: CASSDDRYGTEAFF
j_gene: TRBJ1-1
v_gene: TRBV19
abundance: NA
d_gene: NA

CDR3nt: TGTGCCAGCAGTTCCCTGGACAGGGGGAAAGCTTTCTTT
CDR3aa: CASSSLDRGKAFF
j_gene: TRBJ1-1
v_gene: TRBV27
abundance: NA
d_gene: TRBD1

CDR3nt: TGTGCCAGCAGCTTGGGACAGCTGAACACTGAAGCTTTCTTT
CDR3aa: CASSLGQLNTEAFF
j_gene: TRBJ1-1
v_gene: TRBV13
abundance: NA
d_gene: TRBD1

CDR3nt: TGTGCCAGCAGTGGGACAGCGAAGGGCCATAGCAATCAGCCCCAGCATTTT
CDR3aa: CASSGTAKGHSNQPQHF
j_gene: TRBJ1-5
v_gene: TRBV2
abundance: NA
d_gene: NA

CDR3nt: TGTGCCAGCGGTACCTGGAGTGAGCAGTTCTTC
CDR3aa: CASGTWSEQFF
j_gene: TRBJ2-1
v_gene: TRBV25-1
abundance: NA
d_gene: NA

CDR3nt: TGTGCCAGCAGTTTGACCGGCAGGGGCTGGTACGAGCAGTACTTC
CDR3aa: CASSLTGRGWYEQYF
j_gene: TRBJ2-7
v_gene: TRBV28
abundance: NA
d_gene: NA

CDR3nt: TGTGCCAGCAGCTTGGAGGGCAGGGGGCATGGCTACACCTTC
CDR3aa: CASSLEGRGHGYTF
j_gene: TRBJ1-2
v_gene: TRBV5-6
abundance: NA
d_gene: TRBD1

CDR3nt: TGCGCCAGCAGCTTGGAGACAGGGGGCAAGAACACTGAAGCTTTCTTT
CDR3aa: CASSLETGGKNTEAFF
j_gene: TRBJ1-1
v_gene: TRBV5-1
abundance: NA
d_gene: TRBD1

CDR3nt: TGCGCCAGCAGTGAGTCTAGCGGGAACCCCAATGAGCAGTTCTTC
CDR3aa: CASSESSGNPNEQFF
j_gene: TRBJ2-1
v_gene: TRBV10-1
abundance: NA
d_gene: TRBD2

CDR3nt: TGTGCCAGCAGTGAAGAAAACAGAGAGAAATCATACCTCTACGAGCAGTACTTC
CDR3aa: CASSEENREKSYLYEQYF
j_gene: TRBJ2-7
v_gene: TRBV6-1
abundance: once
d_gene: NA

CDR3nt: TGTGCCAGCAGGTTAGGTCCCGACCAGGGGCAGCCTTATTCCTACGAGCAGTACTTC
CDR3aa: CASRLGPDQGQPYSYEQYF
j_gene: TRBJ2-7
v_gene: TRBV5-6
abundance: few
d_gene: NA

CDR3nt: TGCGCCAGCAGCCAAGTCGATAGCTACGAGCAGTACTTC
CDR3aa: CASSQVDSYEQYF
j_gene: TRBJ2-7
v_gene: TRBV4-1
abundance: NA
d_gene: NA

CDR3nt: TGTGCCAGCAGCCCCCAGGGTAGTCAGCCCCAGCATTTT
CDR3aa: CASSPQGSQPQHF
j_gene: TRBJ1-5
v_gene: TRBV5-5
abundance: once
d_gene: NA

CDR3nt: TGTGCCAGCAGCTTGGGTTTACCGACGGCAGGGAAGCAGTACTTC
CDR3aa: CASSLGLPTAGKQYF
j_gene: TRBJ2-7
v_gene: TRBV5-6
abundance: once
d_gene: NA

CDR3nt: TGTGCCAGCAGCGGGGGCACCTATAATTCACCCCTCCACTTT
CDR3aa: CASSGGTYNSPLHF
j_gene: TRBJ1-6
v_gene: TRBV9
abundance: NA
d_gene: NA

CDR3nt: TGTGCCAGCAGCCTCCGTAATAGAGCGGGGAACAATGAGCAGTTCTTC
CDR3aa: CASSLRNRAGNNEQFF
j_gene: TRBJ2-1
v_gene: TRBV9
abundance: NA
d_gene: TRBD2

CDR3nt: TGTGCCAGCAGCCAGGGGGCCCCGGCCCCAAATCAGCCCCAGCATTTT
CDR3aa: CASSQGAPAPNQPQHF
j_gene: TRBJ1-5
v_gene: TRBV5-6
abundance: NA
d_gene: TRBD1

CDR3nt: TGTGCCAGCAGGAAAGGACTGATTTACTACGAGCAGTACTTC
CDR3aa: CASRKGLIYYEQYF
j_gene: TRBJ2-7
v_gene: TRBV2
abundance: NA
d_gene: NA

CDR3nt: TGTGCCAGCTCACCGGAGGGTTTTTCCTACGAGCAGTACTTC
CDR3aa: CASSPEGFSYEQYF
j_gene: TRBJ2-7
v_gene: TRBV18
abundance: NA
d_gene: NA

CDR3nt: TGCGCCAGCAGTGAGTCGGGGACTTCCTACAATGAGCAGTTCTTC
CDR3aa: CASSESGTSYNEQFF
j_gene: TRBJ2-1
v_gene: TRBV10-2
abundance: NA
d_gene: NA

CDR3nt: TGTGCTAGTGGTTTGGATTCCCACGGGCCCCAGCATTTT
CDR3aa: CASGLDSHGPQHF
j_gene: TRBJ1-5
v_gene: TRBV12-5
abundance: NA
d_gene: NA

CDR3nt: TGTGCCAGCAGCCGATTTGGACAGGGCGCTTACCAAGAGACCCAGTACTTC
CDR3aa: CASSRFGQGAYQETQYF
j_gene: TRBJ2-5
v_gene: TRBV4-2
abundance: NA
d_gene: TRBD1

CDR3nt: TGTGCCAGCAGCCAAGATGGTACTAGCGGGAGTGATACGCAGTATTTT
CDR3aa: CASSQDGTSGSDTQYF
j_gene: TRBJ2-3
v_gene: TRBV4-2
abundance: NA
d_gene: TRBD2

CDR3nt: TGTGCCAGCAGCTTATCTGGGGGGGATGATACGCAGTATTTT
CDR3aa: CASSLSGGDDTQYF
j_gene: TRBJ2-3
v_gene: TRBV7-6
abundance: NA
d_gene: TRBD2

CDR3nt: TGTGCCAGCAGCGGGGAAAGCGGGCAGCCCCAGCATTTT
CDR3aa: CASSGESGQPQHF
j_gene: TRBJ1-5
v_gene: TRBV5-8
abundance: few
d_gene: NA

CDR3nt: TGTGCCAGCAGTGAATTCGGACAGGGGAGCGAAAAACTGTTTTTT
CDR3aa: CASSEFGQGSEKLFF
j_gene: TRBJ1-4
v_gene: TRBV6-1
abundance: NA
d_gene: TRBD1

CDR3nt: TGCGCCAGCAGCCAAGCTACTAACAGGGACCAAGAGACCCAGTACTTC
CDR3aa: CASSQATNRDQETQYF
j_gene: TRBJ2-5
v_gene: TRBV4-1
abundance: few
d_gene: NA

CDR3nt: TGTGCCAGCAGTTTCTCGGGACAGACCTACGAGCAGTACTTC
CDR3aa: CASSFSGQTYEQYF
j_gene: TRBJ2-7
v_gene: TRBV27
abundance: NA
d_gene: TRBD1

CDR3nt: TGTGCCTGGAGTAGCCTGGAGACCCAGTACTTC
CDR3aa: CAWSSLETQYF
j_gene: TRBJ2-5
v_gene: TRBV30
abundance: NA
d_gene: NA

CDR3nt: TGTGCCTGCGCCGGTGGGCGGGGAGATACGCAGTATTTT
CDR3aa: CACAGGRGDTQYF
j_gene: TRBJ2-3
v_gene: TRBV19
abundance: NA
d_gene: NA

CDR3nt: TGTGCCAGCATCCAAGCGGGGGGGCGTGGGGAGACCCAGTACTTC
CDR3aa: CASIQAGGRGETQYF
j_gene: TRBJ2-5
v_gene: TRBV2
abundance: NA
d_gene: TRBD2

CDR3nt: TGTGCCAGCAGCTTCTCGACAGGCCTCAATCAGCCCCAGCATTTT
CDR3aa: CASSFSTGLNQPQHF
j_gene: TRBJ1-5
v_gene: TRBV7-9
abundance: NA
d_gene: NA

CDR3nt: TGTGCCTGGAGTGATACAGGGGGCCCTAATGAAAAACTGTTTTTT
CDR3aa: CAWSDTGGPNEKLFF
j_gene: TRBJ1-4
v_gene: TRBV30
abundance: NA
d_gene: TRBD1

CDR3nt: TGTGCCAGCAGCTTCACTAGCGGGACCTACAATGAGCAGTTCTTC
CDR3aa: CASSFTSGTYNEQFF
j_gene: TRBJ2-1
v_gene: TRBV7-2
abundance: NA
d_gene: TRBD2

CDR3nt: TGTGCCAGCAACAGAGGGGGGACTAGCGGGGGTTTGTACGAGCAGTACTTC
CDR3aa: CASNRGGTSGGLYEQYF
j_gene: TRBJ2-7
v_gene: TRBV5-4
abundance: NA
d_gene: TRBD2

CDR3nt: TGTGCCAGCTCACCACCGGATGCAGGGGGCGGCATGAACACTGAAGCTTTCTTT
CDR3aa: CASSPPDAGGGMNTEAFF
j_gene: TRBJ1-1
v_gene: TRBV18
abundance: NA
d_gene: TRBD1

CDR3nt: TGTGCCAGCAGTTACGCACAGGGGTTGGATGGCTACACCTTC
CDR3aa: CASSYAQGLDGYTF
j_gene: TRBJ1-2
v_gene: TRBV6-6
abundance: NA
d_gene: TRBD1

CDR3nt: TGTGCCAGCAGTACCCAGGGGGGCTATGGCTACACCTTC
CDR3aa: CASSTQGGYGYTF
j_gene: TRBJ1-2
v_gene: TRBV6-6
abundance: NA
d_gene: TRBD1

CDR3nt: TGCGCCAGCAGCCAAGGTCTAAACACCATATATTTT
CDR3aa: CASSQGLNTIYF
j_gene: TRBJ1-3
v_gene: TRBV4-1
abundance: NA
d_gene: NA

CDR3nt: TGCGCCAGCAGCTGGGGACACGCTAACACCGGGGAGCTGTTTTTT
CDR3aa: CASSWGHANTGELFF
j_gene: TRBJ2-2
v_gene: TRBV5-1
abundance: NA
d_gene: NA

CDR3nt: TGTGCCAGTAGTATTGCGCGTGGCGGCGATCAGCCCCAGCATTTT
CDR3aa: CASSIARGGDQPQHF
j_gene: TRBJ1-5
v_gene: TRBV19
abundance: NA
d_gene: NA

CDR3nt: TGTGCCAGCAGCCGGGAGCACACTGAAGCTTTCTTT
CDR3aa: CASSREHTEAFF
j_gene: TRBJ1-1
v_gene: TRBV2
abundance: NA
d_gene: NA

CDR3nt: TGTGCCAGCAGCTTGATCGGCAGGGGGGAGACCCAGTACTTC
CDR3aa: CASSLIGRGETQYF
j_gene: TRBJ2-5
v_gene: TRBV5-6
abundance: NA
d_gene: TRBD1

CDR3nt: TGCGCCAGCAGCTCCACCTCCGGGTCAATCCATGAGCAGTTCTTC
CDR3aa: CASSSTSGSIHEQFF
j_gene: TRBJ2-1
v_gene: TRBV5-1
abundance: NA
d_gene: NA

CDR3nt: TGTGCCAGCAGGGGACTAGCGGGGAGGGTAACCTACAATGAGCAGTTCTTC
CDR3aa: CASRGLAGRVTYNEQFF
j_gene: TRBJ2-1
v_gene: TRBV28
abundance: NA
d_gene: TRBD2

CDR3nt: TGTGCCAGCAGTTACTTTACAGAATATGAAAAACTGTTTTTT
CDR3aa: CASSYFTEYEKLFF
j_gene: TRBJ1-4
v_gene: TRBV6-6
abundance: NA
d_gene: NA